A single sample is the source of the 6 T cell receptor beta chains below, sequenced in a study of OX40 agonist ivuxolimab in advanced cancers. Only in-frame clones appear in the TCRdb table, and some are missing; sequencing was by immunoSEQ multiplex PCR. The sample carries around 70,000 clones, 85% recorded once. Sequenced here: CD4+ or CD8+ T cells sorted from blood, sampled in a trial of the OX40 agonist ivuxolimab. These receptors all come from an adult with an advanced solid tumor such as melanoma, head and neck, liver or kidney cancer.

This chain joins TRBV10-3 and TRBJ1-2; 10 bases fit TRBD1. This CDR3 spans 14 amino acids. Germline CDR1 reads ENHRY; CDR2 reads SYGVKD. Unmatched junction bases numbered 1, after V lost 3 bases and J lost 3 bases. CDR3 bases: TGTGCCATCAGTGATGGGACAGGGGACTATGGCTACACCTTC. Residues: CAISDGTGDYGYTF.

The chain joins TRBV11-3 to TRBJ1-1; D might be TRBD1 (6 bases). V gave up 6 bases and J gave up 1 base, with 12 bases separating them. This CDR3 comprises 14 residues. Germline lookup yields CDR1 SGHNT and CDR2 YENEEA. CDR3 region: CASRKRTENTEAFF. CDR3 coding DNA: TGTGCCAGCAGGAAACGGACAGAGAACACTGAAGCTTTCTTT. Supplemented by reference TRBV11-3 and TRBJ1-1, the full variable domain reads EAGVVQSPRYKIIEKKQPVAFWCNPISGHNTLYWYLQNLGQGPELLIRYENEEAVDDSQLPKDRFSAERLKGVDSTLKIQPAELGDSAVYLCASRKRTENTEAFFGQGTRLTVV.

The V and J genes are TRBV7-8 and TRBJ1-4; 7 nucleotides match TRBD1. Looked up from germline, CDR1 is SGHVS and CDR2 is FQNEAQ. Germline trimming cut 9 bases from V and 8 bases from J; bases unmatched to any gene: 21. The CDR3 contains 17 residues. The CDR3 DNA reads TGTGCCAGTACCGGGACAGCCCTTTTCCCACTAGAGGAAAAACTGTTTTTT. Translating gives CASTGTALFPLEEKLFF.

The V gene is TRBV7-7, the J gene TRBJ2-5; D is uncertain. The germline V gene encodes CDR1 SSHAT and CDR2 FNYEAQ (reference sequence). The CDR3 runs to 13 residues. The V and J ends lost 1 base and 2 bases respectively, with 5 bases between them. The CDR3 is CASSLVSQETQYF. The DNA of the CDR3 is TGTGCCAGCAGCTTAGTCAGTCAAGAGACCCAGTACTTC.

The rearrangement uses TRBV4-1 and TRBJ1-1; D unclear. Germline-derived CDR1 and CDR2 are MGHRA and YSYEKL. V was cut by 0 bases and J by 0 bases, with 8 bases left in between. The CDR3 loop spans 15 amino acids. This CDR3 is CASSQEGSMNTEAFF. Here the CDR3 DNA reads TGCGCCAGCAGCCAAGAAGGCAGCATGAACACTGAAGCTTTCTTT.

The V gene is TRBV7-2, the J gene TRBJ2-3; perhaps D is TRBD1 or TRBD2 (5 bases each). V shed 1 base and J shed 0 bases, with 11 bases lying between them. Looked up from germline, CDR1 is SGHTA and CDR2 is FQGNSA. CDR3 size: 16 residues. This CDR3 reads CASSLVVGGSTDTQYF. In nucleotides, the CDR3 is TGTGCCAGCAGCTTAGTTGTTGGGGGAAGCACAGATACGCAGTATTTT. Full variable domain (remainder filled in from reference TRBV7-2 and TRBJ2-3): GAGVSQSPSNKVTEKGKDVELRCDPISGHTALYWYRQSLGQGLEFLIYFQGNSAPDKSGLPSDRFSAERTGGSVSTLTIQRTQQEDSAVYLCASSLVVGGSTDTQYFGPGTRLTVL.